The 7 T cell receptor beta chains presented below share a single source sample, sequenced in a study of graft-versus-host responses after intestinal transplantation. This table comes from immunoSEQ multiplex PCR, and its TCRdb copy is limited to in-frame clones, with some not included. The sample lists tens of thousands of clones, 92% seen once, with roughly 0.72% in the top ten. Sequencing was performed on PBMCs, taken 98 days after intestinal transplantation. These receptors originate from a human patient who received an intestinal transplant, so some T cells may come from the graft donor.

This chain uses TRBV21-1 with TRBJ2-1; no DNA check was done on the table's D call, TRBD2. TRBV21-1 is classified as a pseudogene. CDR3 length: 21 residues. CDR3 sequence (DNA): TGTGCCAGCAGCAAAGTTGATCGCTTTGGGAGCGGGAGAGTGTCCTACAATGAGCAGTTCTTC. It translates to CASSKVDRFGSGRVSYNEQFF.

This sequence joins TRBV6-5 and TRBJ1-1; D unresolved. This CDR3 is built from 13 residues. CDR1 MNHEY and CDR2 SVGAGI come from the germline V gene. The V and J ends lost 5 bases and 6 bases respectively, with 13 bases between them. CDR3 DNA: TGTGCCAGCAGTGAATATTGGACGGCTGAAGCTTTCTTT. Protein product: CASSEYWTAEAFF.

V and J are TRBV9 and TRBJ2-2, with 8 nucleotides matching TRBD2. The ends lost 0 bases at V and 5 bases at J; junction bases unmatched: 6. Per germline, CDR1 SGDLS and CDR2 YYNGEE. CDR3 length equals 16 residues. CDR3 in amino acids: CASSVGAGARTGELFF. In nucleotides, the CDR3 is TGTGCCAGCAGCGTAGGAGCGGGGGCTCGGACCGGGGAGCTGTTTTTT.

The chain couples TRBV6-5 to TRBJ1-2, with TRBD1 identical over 7 bases. V lost 2 bases and J lost 8; bases outside the gene matches: 5. This CDR3 contains 13 residues. The germline gives CDR1 MNHEY, CDR2 SVGAGI. CDR3 in DNA: TGTGCCAGCAGTTACGAGGGGGCGCGGGGCTACACCTTC. Protein product: CASSYEGARGYTF.

V and J are TRBV29-1 and TRBJ1-3, with D perhaps matching TRBD1 (5 bases). The germline V gene has CDR1 SQVTM and CDR2 ANQGSEA. The V and J ends lost 6 bases and 4 bases respectively, with 16 bases between them. The CDR3 runs 14 residues. The CDR3 here is CSVMTAQSGNTIYF. In nucleotides, the CDR3 is TGCAGCGTAATGACAGCGCAGTCCGGAAACACCATATATTTT.

The rearrangement uses TRBV5-1 and TRBJ1-2; no clear D. Trimming left V 2 bases short and J 3 bases short, with 17 bases between. The CDR3 contains 16 residues. Germline lookup yields CDR1 SGHRS and CDR2 YFSETQ. The DNA of the CDR3 is TGCGCCAGCAGCTTACAGACGGATCCCAGTTACTATGGCTACACCTTC. Protein product: CASSLQTDPSYYGYTF.

This chain joins TRBV1 and TRBJ2-7; the DNA was not compared with TRBD1, the D call given in the table. TRBV1 is labeled a pseudogene. The CDR3 has 12 amino acids. This CDR3 reads CTSSLRTEQDHF. The CDR3, as DNA: TGCACCAGCAGCCTTAGGACAGAACAAGATCACTTC.